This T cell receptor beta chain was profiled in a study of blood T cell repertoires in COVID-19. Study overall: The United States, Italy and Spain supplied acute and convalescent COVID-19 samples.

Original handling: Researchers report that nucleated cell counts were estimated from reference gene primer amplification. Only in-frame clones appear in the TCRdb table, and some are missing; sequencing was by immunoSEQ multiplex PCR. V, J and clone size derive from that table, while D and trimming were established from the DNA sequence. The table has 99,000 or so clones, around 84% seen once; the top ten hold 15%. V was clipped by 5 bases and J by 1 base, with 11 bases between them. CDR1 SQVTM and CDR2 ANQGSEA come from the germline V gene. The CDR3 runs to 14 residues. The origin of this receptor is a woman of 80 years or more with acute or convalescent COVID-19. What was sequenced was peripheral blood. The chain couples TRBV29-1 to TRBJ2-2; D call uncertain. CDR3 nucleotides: TGCAGCGTTACATCTTTTGGGAACACCGGGGAGCTGTTTTTT. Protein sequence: CSVTSFGNTGELFF.